The clone carrying this TCR beta chain was counted a few times. Antigen: not known. Per germline, CDR1 SGHTA and CDR2 FQGTGA. The CDR3 is made up of 14 amino acids. Deletions cut 4 bases from V and 1 base from J, with 10 bases between. The Oncomine TCR Beta short-read assay was what sequenced the DNA obtained from cultured CD4+ T cells. TCRdb ran MiXCR on the PCR reads and lists one entry per CDR3 protein. This repertoire shows about 21,000 distinct CDR3 sequences, 47% found once; its top ten account for 4%. This entry belongs to a study of vaccination and CD4 T cells after COVID-19. Treatment denoted: approximately 9-day PBMC culture with coronavirus spike peptide pools or control peptides (ViraFEST assay).

Sequenced here: CD4+ T cells from blood, cultured in vitro, sampled before SARS-CoV-2 vaccination. The rearrangement uses TRBV7-3 and TRBJ1-1; D uncertain. The clonotype was recovered from a human donor who had recovered from COVID-19. CDR3 region: CASSSLGENTEAFF. The DNA of the CDR3 is TGTGCCAGCAGCTCACTCGGGGAGAACACTGAAGCTTTCTTT.